This is a list of T cell receptor beta chains from one sample in a study of blood T cell repertoires in COVID-19. Assay used: immunoSEQ multiplex PCR; TCRdb lists only in-frame clones, some missing. In the table there are about 310,000 clones, approximately 90% of which are singletons. Sequenced material: PBMCs or T cells enriched from blood (not recorded which). The source is a woman between 18 and 30 years old who had recovered from COVID-19. Both conserved end residues are part of each CDR3. Fields, in order: J gene, V gene, D gene, clone size, CDR3 DNA, CDR3 protein. D genes are given only for firm matches. Clone size is given for some rows only: seen once, a few or many times, or a class if the clone is expanded.

TRBJ2-7,TRBV18,NA,NA,TGTGCCAGCTCACCAGCCTACTACGAGCAGTACTTC,CASSPAYYEQYF
TRBJ1-5,TRBV7-6,TRBD1,few,TGTGCCAGCAGCGTAGAGGGACAGTCGGATCAGCCCCAGCATTTT,CASSVEGQSDQPQHF
TRBJ1-1,TRBV4-1,TRBD1,NA,TGCGCCAGCAGCCAACGCGACAGGGGGAGAATGAACACTGAAGCTTTCTTT,CASSQRDRGRMNTEAFF
TRBJ2-7,TRBV21-1,NA,NA,TGTGCCAGCAGCAATTCGGTCCTAGACGAGCAGTACTTC,CASSNSVLDEQYF
TRBJ1-4,TRBV27,TRBD1,few,TGTGCCAGCAGCAGTTTTTTCTTCGGACAGGGGGCTGATTACGAAAAACTGTTTTTT,CASSSFFFGQGADYEKLFF
TRBJ1-1,TRBV9,NA,NA,TGTGCCAGCAGCGTAGTCAGGAACACTGAAGCTTTCTTT,CASSVVRNTEAFF
TRBJ1-1,TRBV13,NA,NA,TGTGCCAGCACTCTCCTCTGGGGGGACACTGAAGCTTTCTTT,CASTLLWGDTEAFF
TRBJ2-5,TRBV10-3,TRBD2,NA,TGTGCCATCAGAGGGACTAGCGGGAGGTCGGCGCAAGAGACCCAGTACTTC,CAIRGTSGRSAQETQYF
TRBJ2-3,TRBV4-3,TRBD1,NA,TGCGCCAGCAGCCGCCTACGCGAGAAGCGGCAGGGGGCCTCAGATACGCAGTATTTT,CASSRLREKRQGASDTQYF
TRBJ2-1,TRBV19,TRBD1,NA,TGTGCCAGTTATCCAGGGGGTAGCGAGTCGGATGAGCAGTTCTTC,CASYPGGSESDEQFF
TRBJ2-7,TRBV12-2,NA,few,TGTGCAAGTCGCTTAGCGCAGAGGGTTTCCGAGCAGTACTTC,CASRLAQRVSEQYF
TRBJ1-4,TRBV7-2,TRBD1,once,TGTGCCAGCAGCTTAGTGGGACAGGGTAGCGAGGAAAAACTGTTTTTT,CASSLVGQGSEEKLFF
TRBJ2-3,TRBV28,TRBD2,NA,TGTGCCAGCAGTACGCCTCTTGGACTAGCGGACACAGATACGCAGTATTTT,CASSTPLGLADTDTQYF
TRBJ2-3,TRBV28,TRBD1,NA,TGTGCCAGCAGCCACAACTCGGACAGGGGAACAGATACGCAGTATTTT,CASSHNSDRGTDTQYF
TRBJ1-1,TRBV5-1,NA,NA,TGCGCCAGCAGCTTGGTTACAATGAACACTGAAGCTTTCTTT,CASSLVTMNTEAFF
TRBJ2-7,TRBV28,NA,NA,TGTGCCAGCAGCCCTATATACGAGCAGTACTTC,CASSPIYEQYF
TRBJ1-5,TRBV5-6,NA,NA,TGTGCCAGCAGCTTGTTAGAGGGAGGTAATCAGCCCCAGCATTTT,CASSLLEGGNQPQHF
TRBJ2-7,TRBV19,TRBD2,few,TGTGCCAGTACTAGCGGCTCCTACGAGCAGTACTTC,CASTSGSYEQYF
TRBJ2-5,TRBV11-3,NA,NA,TGTGCCAGCAGCTTAGGACTAGATAGACAAGAGACCCAGTACTTC,CASSLGLDRQETQYF
TRBJ1-1,TRBV18,NA,NA,TGTGCCAGCTCGCTCGCGACCCCCACAGGGTCTCGCACTGAAGCTTTCTTT,CASSLATPTGSRTEAFF
TRBJ1-1,TRBV18,NA,NA,TGTGCCAGCTCACCCGACAGTAACACTGAAGCTTTCTTT,CASSPDSNTEAFF
TRBJ2-7,TRBV11-1,TRBD2,NA,TGTGCCAGCAGCTCGTGGACTAGCGGGAGCAGGTTGGAGCAGTACTTC,CASSSWTSGSRLEQYF
TRBJ1-4,TRBV19,NA,NA,TGTGCCAGTAGTATAGATCTTAGCGTCGAAAAACTGTTTTTT,CASSIDLSVEKLFF
TRBJ2-5,TRBV4-2,NA,NA,TGTGCCAGCAGCCAGGCGGGACTCACCACGAAGTACCAAGAGACCCAGTACTTC,CASSQAGLTTKYQETQYF
TRBJ2-7,TRBV5-6,NA,NA,TGTGCCAGCAGCTTGGCCGGCGGATCCTACGAGCAGTACTTC,CASSLAGGSYEQYF
TRBJ1-1,TRBV9,NA,NA,TGTGCCAGCAGCCCCCCCGGCAGGGAGAACACTGAAGCTTTCTTT,CASSPPGRENTEAFF
TRBJ1-1,TRBV4-2,NA,NA,TGTGCCAGCAGCCAAGATGAGGGGGACACTGAAGCTTTCTTT,CASSQDEGDTEAFF
TRBJ2-1,TRBV18,TRBD2,NA,TGTGCCAGCTCTCTTACTAGCGGGAGGTACAATGAGCAGTTCTTC,CASSLTSGRYNEQFF
TRBJ1-1,TRBV27,TRBD1,NA,TGTGCCAGCAGTTCACGCCAACAGGGGCCCATGAACACTGAAGCTTTCTTT,CASSSRQQGPMNTEAFF
TRBJ2-7,TRBV28,TRBD2,NA,TGTGCCAGCACCCTCTCGGGGGGGGCCTACGAGCAGTACTTC,CASTLSGGAYEQYF
TRBJ1-6,TRBV6-2/TRBV6-3,NA,NA,TGTGCCAGCAGCAGCCAAAGAAATTCACCCCTCCACTTT,CASSSQRNSPLHF
TRBJ1-6,TRBV15,NA,NA,TGTGCCACCAGCAGAGAGGGCAGGGGAGCGTCACCCCTCCACTTT,CATSREGRGASPLHF
TRBJ2-2,TRBV20-1,NA,NA,TGCAGTGCTAGTTTCGAGCGCACCGGGGAGCTGTTTTTT,CSASFERTGELFF
TRBJ1-2,TRBV6-2/TRBV6-3,NA,NA,TGTGCCAGCAGTTACCTTAGGACAGAAGCTAACTATGGCTACACCTTC,CASSYLRTEANYGYTF
TRBJ2-7,TRBV6-5,TRBD1,few,TGTGCCAGCACTAGGGGACAGGGGTCTGACGAGCAGTACTTC,CASTRGQGSDEQYF
TRBJ1-3,TRBV7-2,NA,NA,TGTGCCAGCAGCCTCCGCGGGGGATCTGGAAACACCATATATTTT,CASSLRGGSGNTIYF
TRBJ2-1,TRBV5-4,NA,NA,TGTGCCAGCAGCTTGGGGCTTTGGAACAGGGACAATGAGCAGTTCTTC,CASSLGLWNRDNEQFF
TRBJ1-2,TRBV27,TRBD1,NA,TGTGCCAGCAAGGGCAGGGGGACCTATCCGGAGGGCTACACCTTC,CASKGRGTYPEGYTF
TRBJ2-1,TRBV19,TRBD2,NA,TGTGCCAGTAGTCGACTAGCAGAGTACAATGAGCAGTTCTTC,CASSRLAEYNEQFF
TRBJ2-3,TRBV27,NA,NA,TGTGCCAGCAGTCAGACTAGAAATACGCAGTATTTT,CASSQTRNTQYF
TRBJ2-2,TRBV5-4,TRBD1,NA,TGTGCCAGCAGAAGGACAGGGTCTTTGGCCGGGGAGCTGTTTTTT,CASRRTGSLAGELFF
TRBJ2-3,TRBV28,TRBD1,NA,TGTGCCAGCAGTTTATCGTTAGGGGGCTCAGCAGATACGCAGTATTTT,CASSLSLGGSADTQYF
TRBJ1-1,TRBV5-1,NA,NA,TGCGCCAGCAATCAGGGGAGTCGTGACACTGAAGCTTTCTTT,CASNQGSRDTEAFF
TRBJ1-6,TRBV2,TRBD1,NA,TGTGCCAGCAGGACGGGACAGGGCGGTCAGTCACCCCTCCACTTT,CASRTGQGGQSPLHF
TRBJ1-3,TRBV7-2,NA,few,TGTGCCAGCAGCTTAGTGCCCTATGGAAACACCATATATTTT,CASSLVPYGNTIYF
TRBJ2-7,TRBV9,TRBD1,many,TGTGCCAGCAGCGTAGCTTACAGGGGTCACGAGCAGTACTTC,CASSVAYRGHEQYF
TRBJ2-1,TRBV6-5,NA,NA,TGTGCCAGCAGTCCCCAACTAGACAATGAGCAGTTCTTC,CASSPQLDNEQFF
TRBJ1-1,TRBV28,NA,NA,TGTGCCTCAGGGGACGGCTATCGTGAAGCTTTCTTT,CASGDGYREAFF
TRBJ1-2,TRBV5-4,NA,NA,TGTGCCAGCAGCTCTTACCGGGGGACCCCCACCTTC,CASSSYRGTPTF
TRBJ2-7,TRBV5-5,TRBD1,NA,TGTGCCAGCAGCTTGGTGGGACAGATCTACGAGCAGTACTTC,CASSLVGQIYEQYF
TRBJ1-5,TRBV6-5,NA,NA,TGTGCCAGCAGTCGCGGAAGCAATCAGCCCCAGCATTTT,CASSRGSNQPQHF
TRBJ1-1,TRBV9,NA,NA,TGTGCCAGCAGCGTAGACCTGTGGCAGGAGGGTACTGAAGCTTTCTTT,CASSVDLWQEGTEAFF
TRBJ2-7,TRBV18,TRBD2,NA,TGTGCCAGCTCATCCCCGGGACTAGCGGTCTACGAGCAGTACTTC,CASSSPGLAVYEQYF
TRBJ2-5,TRBV28,TRBD1,once,TGTGCCAGCAGAGGGACAGGGGGCTTGAAGACCCAGTACTTC,CASRGTGGLKTQYF
TRBJ2-2,TRBV7-9,NA,NA,TGTGCCAGCAGCTTACCAGGGTTGGTGGAGCTGTTTTTT,CASSLPGLVELFF
TRBJ2-3,TRBV18,TRBD2,NA,TGTGCCAGCTCACCCCTCAGACTAGCGGGCAGAACAGATACGCAGTATTTT,CASSPLRLAGRTDTQYF
TRBJ1-5,TRBV27,NA,NA,TGTGCCAGCAGTTTAGTGTCCGGAGCTAGCAATCAGCCCCAGCATTTT,CASSLVSGASNQPQHF
TRBJ2-1,TRBV5-5,NA,NA,TGTGCCAGCAGCTTGGCCGCGGTGAGCTCCTACAATGAGCAGTTCTTC,CASSLAAVSSYNEQFF
TRBJ2-3,TRBV11-2,NA,NA,TGTGCCAGCAGCGGACGGACGGGAGAAGATGTAGATACGCAGTATTTT,CASSGRTGEDVDTQYF